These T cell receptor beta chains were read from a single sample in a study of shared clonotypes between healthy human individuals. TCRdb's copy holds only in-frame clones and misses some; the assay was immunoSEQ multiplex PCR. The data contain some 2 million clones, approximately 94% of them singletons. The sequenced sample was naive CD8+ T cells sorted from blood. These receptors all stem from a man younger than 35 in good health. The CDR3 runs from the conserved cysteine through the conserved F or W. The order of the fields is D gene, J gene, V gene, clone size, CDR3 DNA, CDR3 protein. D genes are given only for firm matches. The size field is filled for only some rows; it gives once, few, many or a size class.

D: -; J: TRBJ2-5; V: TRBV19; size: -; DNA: TGTGCCAGTAGTGCCCAAGACCCAGTGGGGGAGACCCAGTACTTC; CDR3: CASSAQDPVGETQYF
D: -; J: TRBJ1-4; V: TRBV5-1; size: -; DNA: TGCGCCAGCAGCTTTGGGGGAAGCGCTAATGAAAAACTGTTTTTT; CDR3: CASSFGGSANEKLFF
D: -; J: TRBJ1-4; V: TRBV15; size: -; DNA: TGTGCCACCAGCAGAGATCCCCTTGGGGAAAAACTGTTTTTT; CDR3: CATSRDPLGEKLFF
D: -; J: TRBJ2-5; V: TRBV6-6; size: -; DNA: TGTGCCACCGAGGGACTTTTCGGAGAGACCCAGTACTTC; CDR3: CATEGLFGETQYF
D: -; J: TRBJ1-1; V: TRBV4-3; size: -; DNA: TGCGCCAGCAGCCCCACGGACAGAGACACTGAAGCTTTCTTT; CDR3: CASSPTDRDTEAFF
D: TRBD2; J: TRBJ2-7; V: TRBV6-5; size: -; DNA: TGTGCCAGCAGTTCCTACGGGACTAGCGGGTACGAGCAGTACTTC; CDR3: CASSSYGTSGYEQYF
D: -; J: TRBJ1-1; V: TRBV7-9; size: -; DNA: TGTGCCAGCAGCTCGATGAGGGGTGAAGCTTTCTTT; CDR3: CASSSMRGEAFF
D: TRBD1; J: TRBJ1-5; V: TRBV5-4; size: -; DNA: TGTGCCAGCAGCGAGGGACAGGGGGCGAATCAGCCCCAGCATTTT; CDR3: CASSEGQGANQPQHF
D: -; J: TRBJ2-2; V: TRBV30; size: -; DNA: TGTGCCTGGAGAGTAAAAACGAGGGAGCTGTTTTTT; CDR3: CAWRVKTRELFF
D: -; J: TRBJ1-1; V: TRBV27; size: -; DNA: TGTGCCAGCAGACAGGACGGATCCTCGTATTTCGAAGCTTTCTTT; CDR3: CASRQDGSSYFEAFF
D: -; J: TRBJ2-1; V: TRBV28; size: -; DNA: TGTGCCAGCAGTTCGTCAGGGGAACCTAACTACAATGAGCAGTTCTTC; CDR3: CASSSSGEPNYNEQFF
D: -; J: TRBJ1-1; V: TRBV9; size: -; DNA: TGTGCCAGCAGCGTAGAGGGCCATAGAGACACTGAAGCTTTCTTT; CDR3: CASSVEGHRDTEAFF
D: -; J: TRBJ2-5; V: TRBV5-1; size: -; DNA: TGCGCCAGCAGCCCGAGGCCCTCCGGACAGATCCAAGAGACCCAGTACTTC; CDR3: CASSPRPSGQIQETQYF
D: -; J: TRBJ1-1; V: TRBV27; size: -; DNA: TGTGCCAGCAGCAGTCAGTTCATGAACACTGAAGCTTTCTTT; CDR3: CASSSQFMNTEAFF
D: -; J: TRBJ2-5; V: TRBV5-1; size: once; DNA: TGCGCCAGCAGCTTGGTTGCAGATCAAGAGACCCAGTACTTC; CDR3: CASSLVADQETQYF
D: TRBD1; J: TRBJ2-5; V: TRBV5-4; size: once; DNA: TGTGCCAGCAGCTTAAAGGGACAGACCCAAGAGACCCAGTACTTC; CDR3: CASSLKGQTQETQYF
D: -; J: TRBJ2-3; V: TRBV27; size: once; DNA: TGTGCCAGCAGTCAACAGACTGACACAGATACGCAGTATTTT; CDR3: CASSQQTDTDTQYF
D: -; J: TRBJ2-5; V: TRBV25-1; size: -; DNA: TGTGCCAGCAGTATCAACGCGGAGGGAGAGACCCAGTACTTC; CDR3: CASSINAEGETQYF
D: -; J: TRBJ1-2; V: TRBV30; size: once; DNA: TGTGCCTGGAGTGTAGGCCCCGAGGGGGGCGACTATGGCTACACCTTC; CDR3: CAWSVGPEGGDYGYTF
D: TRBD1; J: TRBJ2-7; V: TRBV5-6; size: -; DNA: TGTGCCAGCAGTTGGGACAGAACCTACGAGCAGTACTTC; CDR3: CASSWDRTYEQYF
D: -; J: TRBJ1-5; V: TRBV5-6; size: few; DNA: TGTGCCAGCAGCATGGGGTCGTATCAGCCCCAGCATTTT; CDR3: CASSMGSYQPQHF
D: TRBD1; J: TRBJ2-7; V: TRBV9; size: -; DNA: TGTGCCAGCAGCGTAGGCCCGGGACAGGGGAGGGACTCCTACGAGCAGTACTTC; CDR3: CASSVGPGQGRDSYEQYF
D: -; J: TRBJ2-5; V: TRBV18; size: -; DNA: TGTGCCAGCTCACCACTCCCCCTCGGTAAGGGGTACCAAGAGACCCAGTACTTC; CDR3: CASSPLPLGKGYQETQYF
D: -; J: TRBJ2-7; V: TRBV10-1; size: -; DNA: TGCGCCAGCAGTGACCCGGGACACCCCTACGAGCAGTACTTC; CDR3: CASSDPGHPYEQYF
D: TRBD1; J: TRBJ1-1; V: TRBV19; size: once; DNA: TGTGCCAGTAGTATAGTGGGACAGGGGCTGAATGAAGCTTTCTTT; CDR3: CASSIVGQGLNEAFF
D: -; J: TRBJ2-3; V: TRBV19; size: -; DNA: TGTGCCAGTACCGCGACAGTTGAGGCAGATACGCAGTATTTT; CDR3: CASTATVEADTQYF
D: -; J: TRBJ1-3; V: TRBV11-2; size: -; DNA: TGTGCCAGCAGCTTGGCGCACTCTGGAAACACCATATATTTT; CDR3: CASSLAHSGNTIYF
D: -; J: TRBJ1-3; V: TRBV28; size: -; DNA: TGTGCCAGCAGTTTACAGGGCAACACCATATATTTT; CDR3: CASSLQGNTIYF
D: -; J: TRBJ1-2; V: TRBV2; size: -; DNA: TGTGCCAGCGATAAAAACAGGGCCTACTATGGCTACACCTTC; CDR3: CASDKNRAYYGYTF
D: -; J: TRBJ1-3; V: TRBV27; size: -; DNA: TGTGCCAGCAGTAGCAGAGTTGGAAACACCATATATTTT; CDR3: CASSSRVGNTIYF
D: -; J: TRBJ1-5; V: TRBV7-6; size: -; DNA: TGTGCCAGCAGCTTAGCTGGGCAGGGAAGTCAGCCCCAGCATTTT; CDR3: CASSLAGQGSQPQHF
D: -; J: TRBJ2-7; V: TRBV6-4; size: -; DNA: TGTGCCAGCAGGGAAGGCCAGCCCGGGTCCTACGAGCAGTACTTC; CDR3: CASREGQPGSYEQYF
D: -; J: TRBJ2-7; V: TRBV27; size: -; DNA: TGTGCCAGCAGCCTCAGGGGTGAATGGTACGAGCAGTACTTC; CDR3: CASSLRGEWYEQYF
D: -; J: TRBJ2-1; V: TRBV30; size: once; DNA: TGTGCCTGGAGCTGGGCAGGTAATTGGGATGAGCAGTTCTTC; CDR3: CAWSWAGNWDEQFF
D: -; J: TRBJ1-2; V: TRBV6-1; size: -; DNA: TGTGCCAGCAGTGAACGGGTCCTCTCCTATGGCTACACCTTC; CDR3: CASSERVLSYGYTF
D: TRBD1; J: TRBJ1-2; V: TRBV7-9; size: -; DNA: TGTGCCAGCAGCTCGGGAGGGGGACAGGGGTCTAACTATGGCTACACCTTC; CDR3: CASSSGGGQGSNYGYTF
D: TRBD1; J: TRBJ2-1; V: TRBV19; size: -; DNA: TGTGCCAGTAGCGCCACAGGGGGGTCTAATGAGCAGTTCTTC; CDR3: CASSATGGSNEQFF
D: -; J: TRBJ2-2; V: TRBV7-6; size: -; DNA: TGTGCCAGCAGCTTATTCTCGGGTTCGGGGGTGGACACCGGGGAGCTGTTTTTT; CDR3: CASSLFSGSGVDTGELFF
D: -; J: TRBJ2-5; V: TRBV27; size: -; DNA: TGTGCCAGCAGTTTAGGTTCGAGGGGGTACCAAGAGACCCAGTACTTC; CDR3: CASSLGSRGYQETQYF
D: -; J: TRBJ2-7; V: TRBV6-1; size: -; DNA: TGTGCCAGCAGTCAGACTGGATCCTACGAGCAGTACTTC; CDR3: CASSQTGSYEQYF
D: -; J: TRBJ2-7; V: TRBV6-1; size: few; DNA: TGTGCCAGCAGTGAAGCGGTACCCTACGAGCAGTACTTC; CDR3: CASSEAVPYEQYF
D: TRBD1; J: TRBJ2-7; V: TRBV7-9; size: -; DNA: TGTGCCAGCAGCTTAAACGGACAGGGCCTGTTACACGAGCAGTACTTC; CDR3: CASSLNGQGLLHEQYF
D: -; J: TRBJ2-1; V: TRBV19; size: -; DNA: TGTGCCAGTAGAGCATACACTGACAATGAGCAGTTCTTC; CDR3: CASRAYTDNEQFF
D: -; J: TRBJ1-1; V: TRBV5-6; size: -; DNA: TGTGCCAGCAGCTTGCCGGTGAACACTGAAGCTTTCTTT; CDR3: CASSLPVNTEAFF
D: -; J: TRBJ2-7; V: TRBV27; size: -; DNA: TGTGCCAGCAGTTTAGGAGGGGGCACCTCCTACGAGCAGTACTTC; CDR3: CASSLGGGTSYEQYF
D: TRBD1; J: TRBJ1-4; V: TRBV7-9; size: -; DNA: TGTGCCAGCAGCTTAGGAGACAGGGAGGGTGAGAACGAAAAACTGTTTTTT; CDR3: CASSLGDREGENEKLFF
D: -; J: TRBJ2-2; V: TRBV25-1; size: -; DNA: TGTGCCAGCAGTGAATACCCCAGGGAGGTCACTACCGGGGAGCTGTTTTTT; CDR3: CASSEYPREVTTGELFF